These 11 T cell receptor beta chains were sequenced from one sample in a study of blood T cell repertoires in COVID-19. Clones were read by immunoSEQ multiplex PCR, and TCRdb kept only the in-frame ones, dropping some. The sample consists of about 80,000 clones, more than 65% of them appearing once. The sequenced sample was peripheral blood. These receptors were collected from an elderly man with acute or convalescent COVID-19.

The V call is TRBV29-1, the J call TRBJ2-5; 7 nucleotides line up with TRBD2. The germline CDR1 and CDR2 sequences are SQVTM and ANQGSEA. V trimming: 5 bases; J trimming: 1 base; junction bases outside the gene matches: 7. The CDR3 spans 14 residues. As DNA, the CDR3 is TGCAGCGTTACGCGGGACTATTCCCAAGAGACCCAGTACTTC. Translating gives CSVTRDYSQETQYF.

The V and J genes are TRBV9 and TRBJ1-2, with TRBD1 matching 8 bases. After removal of 0 bases from V and 2 bases from J, the junction contained 12 bases not matched to a gene. CDR1 is SGDLS and CDR2 is YYNGEE in the germline V gene. CDR3 size: 18 residues. The DNA for the CDR3 is TGTGCCAGCAGCGTAGCTGCGGACAGGGTATTCTCAAACTATGGCTACACCTTC. Protein: CASSVAADRVFSNYGYTF.

V gene TRBV29-1 combines with J gene TRBJ2-7, with TRBD2 matching 14 bases. Germline V lookup: CDR1 SQVTM, CDR2 ANQGSEA. With 6 bases clipped from V and 6 bases from J, the junction kept 7 bases outside the gene matches. The CDR3 extends over 14 amino acids. The CDR3 here is CSVRPGLAGAEQYF. DNA of the CDR3: TGCAGCGTCCGCCCGGGACTAGCGGGGGCCGAGCAGTACTTC.

The rearrangement links TRBV29-1 to TRBJ1-2, with TRBD1 identical over 10 bases. Germline V lookup: CDR1 SQVTM, CDR2 ANQGSEA. This CDR3 region has 14 residues. Germline trimming cut 1 base from V and 2 bases from J; bases unmatched to any gene: 1. CDR3 DNA sequence: TGCAGCGTTGAAGCGGGACAGGGGAACTATGGCTACACCTTC. Translation: CSVEAGQGNYGYTF.

The CDR3 loop is CASTASGAANEKLFF. The CDR3 region has the DNA TGTGCCAGCACAGCCTCTGGAGCGGCTAATGAAAAACTGTTTTTT. This chain links TRBV2 with TRBJ1-4; D is unresolved. This CDR3 spans 15 amino acids. Germline CDR1 SNHLY, CDR2 FYNNEI. Deletions cut 7 bases from V and 3 bases from J, with 15 bases between.

This rearrangement joins TRBV27 to TRBJ1-2; the D gene is possibly TRBD1 (6 bases). This CDR3 is built from 11 residues. Germline CDR1 reads MNHEY; CDR2 reads SMNVEV (reference sequence). The V gene lost 10 bases and the J gene lost 8 bases, with 14 bases spanning the gap. Written as DNA, the CDR3 is TGTGCCATCTGGGGGGGCGGGGGCTACACCTTC. Translating gives CAIWGGGGYTF.

The chain recombines TRBV20-1 with TRBJ1-4; unclear D gene. The V end was cut by 5 bases, the J end by 1 base, with 2 bases between. CDR3 length: 11 residues. CDR1 and CDR2 (germline): DFQATT, SNEGSKA (reference sequence). This CDR3 reads CSARTNEKLFF. CDR3 DNA sequence: TGCAGTGCTCGAACTAATGAAAAACTGTTTTTT.

V and J are TRBV6-4 and TRBJ1-2; TRBD1 is a possible D gene (5 bases). The V end was cut by 8 bases, the J end by 4 bases, with 14 bases between. Germline V gene lookup returns CDR1 MRHNA and CDR2 SNTAGT. The CDR3 totals 13 residues. The CDR3 here is CASAPGQGYGYTF. CDR3 coding DNA: TGTGCCAGCGCCCCTGGGCAGGGCTATGGCTACACCTTC.

Points on this clone: A read error may produce the germline difference seen at one junction end. This chain joins TRBV7-7 and TRBJ2-5, with 9 bases fitting TRBD2. This CDR3 is built from 15 residues. The V gene's germline CDR1 is SSHAT and CDR2 FNYEAQ (reference sequence). The CDR3 bases are TGTGCTAGCAGCCTCGGGACTAGCCTCGGAGAGACCCAGTACTTC. Amino acids: CASSLGTSLGETQYF.

V gene TRBV20-1 combines with J gene TRBJ1-4; D is ambiguous. CDR1 is DFQATT and CDR2 is SNEGSKA in the germline V gene (reference sequence). V lost 3 bases, J lost 7 bases, and 6 bases lay in between. This CDR3 contains 11 residues. The CDR3 sequence is CSASPSEKLFF. The CDR3 bases are TGCAGTGCTAGTCCCAGTGAAAAACTGTTTTTT.

V and J are TRBV29-1 and TRBJ2-7; D possibly corresponds to TRBD2 (6 bases). Between the trimmed V and J ends, which lost 6 bases and 4 bases, there was a span of 19 bases. This CDR3 spans 14 amino acids. Per the germline V gene, CDR1 is SQVTM and CDR2 is ANQGSEA. As DNA, the CDR3 is TGCAGCGTCGCCGCGGCAGGGAGGAATTACGAGCAGTACTTC. Translating it yields CSVAAAGRNYEQYF.